Listed below are T cell receptor beta chains from one sample, sequenced in a study of CD4 and CD8 cells across lung adenocarcinoma regions. A single record per CDR3 protein comes from TCRdb applying MiXCR to the PCR reads. This table holds some 19,000 distinct CDR3 sequences, around 51% found once. The sequenced sample consisted of CD8+ T cells from the center of a lung tumor. Receptors originate from a female donor with lung adenocarcinoma. The CD4 and CD8 labels of this study may be unreliable. Both conserved end residues are part of each CDR3. Each record gives: V gene, clone size, D gene, J gene, CDR3 length, CDR3 protein, CDR3 DNA. D genes are given only for firm matches. Clone sizes are given selectively: once, few, many, or a class where the clone is expanded.

v_gene: TRBV27
abundance: once
d_gene: .
j_gene: TRBJ2-4
len: 16
CDR3aa: CASGEQGVSDKDIQYF
CDR3nt: TGTGCCAGCGGGGAACAAGGGGTGTCCGACAAAGACATTCAGTACTTC

v_gene: TRBV27
abundance: .
d_gene: .
j_gene: TRBJ2-7
len: 14
CDR3aa: CASSLQGTFREQYF
CDR3nt: TGTGCCAGCAGTTTACAGGGGACATTTCGCGAGCAGTACTTC

v_gene: TRBV10-1
abundance: .
d_gene: TRBD2
j_gene: TRBJ2-3
len: 18
CDR3aa: CASSESKVRGRNTDTQYF
CDR3nt: TGCGCCAGCAGTGAGTCGAAAGTCCGCGGGAGGAATACAGATACGCAGTATTTT

v_gene: TRBV6-5
abundance: few
d_gene: TRBD1
j_gene: TRBJ2-1
len: 15
CDR3aa: CASAYDRGTYNEQFF
CDR3nt: TGTGCCAGCGCTTACGACAGGGGGACTTACAATGAGCAGTTCTTC

v_gene: TRBV6-1
abundance: many
d_gene: .
j_gene: TRBJ2-3
len: 12
CDR3aa: CASSLNTDTQYF
CDR3nt: TGTGCCAGCAGCCTTAACACAGATACGCAGTATTTT

v_gene: TRBV6-1
abundance: few
d_gene: TRBD1
j_gene: TRBJ2-7
len: 13
CDR3aa: CASSDRGWNEQYF
CDR3nt: TGTGCCAGCAGTGACAGGGGGTGGAACGAGCAGTACTTC

v_gene: TRBV27
abundance: .
d_gene: .
j_gene: TRBJ2-1
len: 17
CDR3aa: CASSPPFGTGSYNEQFF
CDR3nt: TGTGCCAGCAGCCCCCCCTTCGGGACTGGGTCCTACAATGAGCAGTTCTTC

v_gene: TRBV10-1
abundance: few
d_gene: TRBD1
j_gene: TRBJ2-2
len: 17
CDR3aa: CASSDSRDRGQGGELFF
CDR3nt: TGCGCCAGCAGTGATAGCCGAGACAGGGGGCAGGGCGGGGAGCTGTTTTTT

v_gene: TRBV27
abundance: many
d_gene: .
j_gene: TRBJ2-1
len: 15
CDR3aa: CASSPLAGLYNEQFF
CDR3nt: TGTGCCAGCAGTCCCTTGGCGGGACTCTACAATGAGCAGTTCTTC

v_gene: TRBV6-1
abundance: many
d_gene: .
j_gene: TRBJ2-3
len: 15
CDR3aa: CASSVGGPHTDTQYF
CDR3nt: TGTGCCAGCAGTGTTGGGGGCCCCCACACAGATACGCAGTATTTT

v_gene: TRBV7-2
abundance: .
d_gene: .
j_gene: TRBJ1-1
len: 14
CDR3aa: CASSLGLWDTEAFF
CDR3nt: TGTGCCAGCAGCTTGGGGTTGTGGGACACTGAAGCTTTCTTT

v_gene: TRBV6-5
abundance: .
d_gene: TRBD2
j_gene: TRBJ2-1
len: 18
CDR3aa: CASSYSSSGTSGRAQQFF
CDR3nt: TGTGCCAGCAGTTACTCGTCGTCGGGGACTAGCGGGAGGGCGCAGCAGTTCTTC

v_gene: TRBV7-2
abundance: .
d_gene: TRBD2
j_gene: TRBJ2-5
len: 16
CDR3aa: CASSRMGLAGGTSWLF
CDR3nt: TGTGCCAGCAGCCGAATGGGACTAGCGGGGGGAACGTCCTGGCTCTTC

v_gene: TRBV11-1
abundance: .
d_gene: .
j_gene: TRBJ2-1
len: 13
CDR3aa: CASSPGAGVEQFF
CDR3nt: TGTGCCAGCAGCCCGGGGGCGGGAGTAGAGCAGTTCTTC

v_gene: TRBV10-2
abundance: .
d_gene: TRBD2
j_gene: TRBJ2-3
len: 14
CDR3aa: CASRTSGSTDTQYF
CDR3nt: TGCGCCAGCAGGACTAGCGGGAGCACAGATACGCAGTATTTT

v_gene: TRBV6-5
abundance: .
d_gene: TRBD2
j_gene: TRBJ2-3
len: 18
CDR3aa: CASSYLKRGRGGTGAQYF
CDR3nt: TGTGCCAGCAGTTACCTAAAACGGGGGAGGGGAGGTACCGGGGCGCAGTATTTT

v_gene: TRBV6-1
abundance: many
d_gene: .
j_gene: TRBJ2-1
len: 17
CDR3aa: CASSGEHGGIYYNEQFF
CDR3nt: TGTGCCAGCAGTGGCGAGCATGGGGGGATCTACTACAATGAGCAGTTCTTC

v_gene: TRBV10-2
abundance: many
d_gene: .
j_gene: TRBJ2-1
len: 11
CDR3aa: CASSHTSEQFF
CDR3nt: TGCGCCAGCAGCCACACCAGCGAGCAGTTCTTC

v_gene: TRBV27
abundance: .
d_gene: TRBD1
j_gene: TRBJ2-3
len: 19
CDR3aa: CASSTQFAIPGQLTDTQYF
CDR3nt: TGTGCCAGCAGTACCCAATTCGCGATACCGGGACAGCTCACAGATACGCAGTATTTT

v_gene: TRBV27
abundance: few
d_gene: .
j_gene: TRBJ2-2
len: 17
CDR3aa: CASRYRGGGTKTGELFF
CDR3nt: TGTGCCAGCAGATACAGGGGTGGCGGGACGAAAACCGGGGAGCTGTTTTTT

v_gene: TRBV7-3
abundance: many
d_gene: .
j_gene: TRBJ1-1
len: 13
CDR3aa: CASSFGGRAEAFF
CDR3nt: TGTGCCAGCAGCTTCGGGGGAAGGGCTGAAGCTTTCTTT

v_gene: TRBV7-2
abundance: .
d_gene: TRBD2
j_gene: TRBJ2-4
len: 17
CDR3aa: CASSRLSGEGAKDTQYF
CDR3nt: TGTGCCAGCAGTCGCCTTTCGGGGGAGGGCGCCAAAGATACGCAGTATTTC

v_gene: TRBV10-1
abundance: few
d_gene: .
j_gene: TRBJ2-3
len: 14
CDR3aa: CAGKGGQDQETQYF
CDR3nt: TGCGCCGGGAAGGGGGGGCAAGACCAAGAGACGCAGTATTTC

v_gene: TRBV6-2/TRBV6-3
abundance: .
d_gene: .
j_gene: TRBJ2-7
len: 11
CDR3aa: CATIKFYEQYF
CDR3nt: TGTGCCACCATAAAATTCTACGAGCAGTACTTC

v_gene: TRBV27
abundance: many
d_gene: .
j_gene: TRBJ2-1
len: 14
CDR3aa: CASQFASSYNEQFF
CDR3nt: TGTGCCAGCCAATTCGCGAGCTCCTACAATGAGCAGTTCTTC

v_gene: TRBV7-6
abundance: many
d_gene: TRBD1
j_gene: TRBJ2-5
len: 14
CDR3aa: CASSYGTGVETQYF
CDR3nt: TGTGCCAGCAGCTACGGGACAGGGGTGGAGACCCAGTACTTC

v_gene: TRBV7-2
abundance: medium-sized
d_gene: TRBD1
j_gene: TRBJ2-6
len: 22
CDR3aa: CASSLGNRDRQKSSSGANVLTF
CDR3nt: TGTGCCAGCAGCTTAGGAAACCGGGACAGACAGAAAAGTAGCTCTGGGGCCAACGTCCTGACTTTC

v_gene: TRBV12-3/TRBV12-4
abundance: once
d_gene: .
j_gene: TRBJ2-3
len: 15
CDR3aa: CASSFHSSGTDTQYF
CDR3nt: TGTGCCAGCAGTTTTCACTCCTCCGGCACAGATACGCAGTATTTT

v_gene: TRBV10-3
abundance: .
d_gene: TRBD1
j_gene: TRBJ2-7
len: 16
CDR3aa: CAISEITGQGNYEQYF
CDR3nt: TGTGCCATCAGTGAGATTACGGGACAGGGAAACTACGAGCAGTACTTC

v_gene: TRBV25-1
abundance: many
d_gene: .
j_gene: TRBJ2-3
len: 15
CDR3aa: CASSPLDRDTDTQYF
CDR3nt: TGTGCCAGCAGTCCTCTAGACCGGGACACAGATACGCAGTATTTT

v_gene: TRBV6-5
abundance: many
d_gene: TRBD1
j_gene: TRBJ1-2
len: 15
CDR3aa: CASSYPTGGNYGYTF
CDR3nt: TGTGCCAGCAGTTACCCCACAGGGGGCAACTATGGCTACACCTTC

v_gene: TRBV11-1
abundance: many
d_gene: .
j_gene: TRBJ2-1
len: 14
CDR3aa: CASSSGITYNEQFF
CDR3nt: TGTGCCAGCAGTAGCGGAATTACCTACAATGAGCAGTTCTTC

v_gene: TRBV7-2
abundance: many
d_gene: .
j_gene: TRBJ2-1
len: 16
CDR3aa: CASSTQAGPLGNEQFF
CDR3nt: TGTGCCAGCAGCACCCAAGCGGGCCCCTTAGGCAATGAGCAGTTCTTC

v_gene: TRBV12-3/TRBV12-4
abundance: medium-sized
d_gene: TRBD2
j_gene: TRBJ2-1
len: 15
CDR3aa: CASRPGTSGTREQFF
CDR3nt: TGTGCCAGCAGACCTGGGACTAGCGGGACCCGTGAGCAGTTCTTC

v_gene: TRBV6-1
abundance: few
d_gene: .
j_gene: TRBJ2-7
len: 14
CDR3aa: CASSESARSGEQYF
CDR3nt: TGTGCCAGCAGTGAATCTGCCAGGTCGGGCGAGCAGTACTTC

v_gene: TRBV6-5
abundance: .
d_gene: .
j_gene: TRBJ2-7
len: 13
CDR3aa: CASSYRQGNAQYF
CDR3nt: TGTGCCAGCAGTTATAGGCAGGGCAATGCGCAGTACTTC

v_gene: TRBV12-3/TRBV12-4
abundance: many
d_gene: TRBD1
j_gene: TRBJ2-1
len: 14
CDR3aa: CASSLTGGQNEQFF
CDR3nt: TGTGCCAGCAGTCTGACAGGGGGGCAGAATGAGCAGTTCTTC

v_gene: TRBV10-3
abundance: .
d_gene: .
j_gene: TRBJ2-5
len: 15
CDR3aa: CGAGGGGGAQDIQYF
CDR3nt: TGTGGCGCCGGGGGTGGGGGCGGTGCCCAAGACATCCAGTACTTC

v_gene: TRBV27
abundance: .
d_gene: .
j_gene: TRBJ2-3
len: 11
CDR3aa: CAGRDQDTQYF
CDR3nt: TGTGCGGGCCGTGACCAAGATACCCAGTATTTC

v_gene: TRBV10-1
abundance: .
d_gene: TRBD1
j_gene: TRBJ2-3
len: 14
CDR3aa: CAGRGGCDTETQYF
CDR3nt: TGCGCGGGCAGAGGGGGCTGTGACACAGAGACGCAGTATTTC

v_gene: TRBV6-1
abundance: .
d_gene: TRBD1
j_gene: TRBJ1-6
len: 15
CDR3aa: CASSSPGQFNSPLHF
CDR3nt: TGTGCCAGCAGTAGTCCGGGACAGTTTAATTCACCCCTCCACTTT